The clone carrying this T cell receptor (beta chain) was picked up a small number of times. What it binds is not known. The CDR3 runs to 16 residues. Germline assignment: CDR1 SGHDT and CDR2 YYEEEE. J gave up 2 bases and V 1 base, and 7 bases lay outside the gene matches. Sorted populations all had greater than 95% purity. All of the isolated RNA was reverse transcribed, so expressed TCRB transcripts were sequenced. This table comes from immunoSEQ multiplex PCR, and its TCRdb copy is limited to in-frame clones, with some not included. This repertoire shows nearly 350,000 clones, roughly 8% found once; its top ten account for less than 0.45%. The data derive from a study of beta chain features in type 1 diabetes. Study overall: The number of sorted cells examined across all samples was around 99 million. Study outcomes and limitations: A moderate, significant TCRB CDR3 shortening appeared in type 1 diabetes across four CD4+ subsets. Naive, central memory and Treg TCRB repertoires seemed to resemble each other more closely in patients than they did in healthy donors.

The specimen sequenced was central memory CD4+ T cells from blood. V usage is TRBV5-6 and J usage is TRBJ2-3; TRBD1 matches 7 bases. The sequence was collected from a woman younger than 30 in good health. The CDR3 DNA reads TGTGCCAGCAGCTTGAACACAGGGGCATACACAGATACGCAGTATTTT. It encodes CASSLNTGAYTDTQYF.